These 11 T cell receptor beta chains were all obtained from the same sample, sequenced in a study of blood T cell repertoires in COVID-19 (dated by TCRdb to between 2020 and 2021). Library construction relied on the immunoSEQ multiplex PCR assay. In TCRdb, the immuneACCESS table is reduced to in-frame sequences with V and J assigned. These tables do not hold every clone; where another copy was compared, an unresolved V gene accounts for under half, and the others remain unexplained. This sample lists some 300,000 clones; roughly 87% were detected once. Roughly 0.94% of the sample belongs to the ten largest clones. Material: PBMCs or T cells enriched from blood (not recorded which). All receptors come from a woman under 40 who had recovered from COVID-19.

The J gene is TRBJ1-1, the V gene TRBV5-1; the match to TRBD1 covers 7 bases. The CDR3 totals 16 residues. From germline, CDR1 is SGHRS and CDR2 YFSETQ. The V gene end was trimmed by 2 bases and the J gene end by 3 bases; junction bases not matched to a gene: 10. CDR3 DNA: TGCGCCAGCAGCTTCAACGGACAGGAGGGGCACACTGAAGCTTTCTTT. Translated, it gives CASSFNGQEGHTEAFF.

V is TRBV6-5 and J is TRBJ1-1; possibly TRBD1 for D (6 bases). The germline V gene encodes CDR1 MNHEY and CDR2 SVGAGI. The CDR3 is 14 residues long. V lost 7 bases and J lost 5, with 17 bases in between. As DNA, the CDR3 is TGTGCCAGCACCATACAGGGCTTAGGGACTGAAGCTTTCTTT. It codes for CASTIQGLGTEAFF.

The V gene is TRBV6-5, the J gene TRBJ2-7, with 7 bases matching TRBD2. Losses at the gene ends were 7 bases for V and 2 bases for J; bases not matched to a gene: 5. The CDR3 runs 13 residues. CDR1 is MNHEY, CDR2 SVGAGI, per germline. CDR3 nucleotides: TGTGCCAGCACAAGCGGGAAAACCTACGAGCAGTACTTC. Translating it yields CASTSGKTYEQYF.

V and J are TRBV3-1 (or the pseudogene TRBV3-2) and TRBJ2-3; 9 bases are shared with TRBD2. CDR1 is LGHDT, CDR2 YNNKEL, per germline (reference sequence). The ends lost 5 bases at V and 4 bases at J; junction bases unmatched: 7. The CDR3 totals 15 residues. The CDR3 DNA reads as TGTGCCAGCAGCTTATTAGCGGGGGCGGCAGATACGCAGTATTTT. This gives the protein CASSLLAGAADTQYF.

This chain connects TRBV21-1 to TRBJ2-7; the DNA was not used to check the table's D call, TRBD2. TRBV21-1 is noted as a pseudogene. CDR3 size: 14 residues. The CDR3 DNA reads TGTGCCAGCAGCAAACGGGTTAGCCCCTACGAGCAGTACTTC. The encoded protein is CASSKRVSPYEQYF.

CDR3 amino acids: CASSKRGQGSAQPQHF. CDR3 in DNA: TGTGCCAGTAGTAAGCGGGGGCAGGGTTCTGCTCAGCCCCAGCATTTT. This chain connects TRBV19 to TRBJ1-5, with D possibly TRBD1 on 6 matching bases. V lost 4 bases and J 6 bases, leaving 19 bases between the germline ends. CDR3 length: 16 residues. The germline CDR1 and CDR2 sequences are LNHDA and SQIVND (reference sequence). Variable domain in full (rest from reference TRBV19 and TRBJ1-5): DGGITQSPKYLFRKEGQNVTLSCEQNLNHDAMYWYRQDPGQGLRLIYYSQIVNDFQKGDIAEGYSVSREKKESFPLTVTSAQKNPTAFYLCASSKRGQGSAQPQHFGDGTRLSIL.

As for this clone: Germline is not matched at one junction end, which may reflect a read error. The CDR3 region is CASSIIGGSYEQYF. In nucleotides, the CDR3 is TGTGCCAGTAGTATAATAGGGGGCTCCTATGAGCAGTACTTC. The chain recombines TRBV19 with TRBJ2-7, with TRBD1 matching over 7 bases. The CDR3 covers 14 residues. Per germline, CDR1 LNHDA and CDR2 SQIVND (reference sequence). Variable domain in full (rest from reference TRBV19 and TRBJ2-7): DGGITQSPKYLFRKEGQNVTLSCEQNLNHDAMYWYRQDPGQGLRLIYYSQIVNDFQKGDIAEGYSVSREKKESFPLTVTSAQKNPTAFYLCASSIIGGSYEQYFGPGTRLTVT.

This chain connects TRBV2 to TRBJ1-5, with 9 nucleotides matching TRBD1. Germline CDR1 and CDR2: SNHLY and FYNNEI. This CDR3 contains 14 residues. Trimming at V came to 8 bases and at J to 4 bases, leaving 6 bases not matched to a gene. The CDR3 spells CASSGTGQNQPQHF. The CDR3 coding sequence is TGTGCCAGCTCCGGGACAGGGCAAAATCAGCCCCAGCATTTT.

The V gene is TRBV27, the J gene TRBJ2-7; D gene unclear. The CDR3 has 13 residues. Germline V gene sequence: CDR1 MNHEY, CDR2 SMNVEV (reference sequence). V lost 6 bases, J lost 3 bases, and 12 bases lay in between. DNA of the CDR3: TGTGCCAGCAGATTTGGGCACCTCTACGAGCAGTACTTC. Its protein product is CASRFGHLYEQYF.

This chain uses TRBV5-1 with TRBJ1-1, with TRBD1 identical over 10 bases. CDR1 is SGHRS, CDR2 YFSETQ, per germline. The trim removed 0 bases at V and 10 bases at J, leaving 12 bases unmatched. The length of the CDR3 is 16 residues. This chain's CDR3 is CASSLVGTGASGVAFF. CDR3 in DNA: TGCGCCAGCAGCTTGGTTGGGACAGGGGCCTCTGGGGTAGCTTTCTTT.

The V and J genes are TRBV5-1 and TRBJ1-2; 9 nucleotides match TRBD1. CDR1 and CDR2 from the germline V gene are SGHRS and YFSETQ. V dropped 4 bases and J dropped 4; count of bases not matched to a gene: 2. The CDR3 totals 13 residues. The CDR3: CASSVDRGYGYTF. CDR3 in DNA: TGCGCCAGCAGCGTGGACAGGGGCTATGGCTACACCTTC.